These T cell receptor beta chains were read from a single sample in a study of T cell repertoires in cytomegalovirus infection. No antigen has been identified for these receptors. MiXCR, applied by TCRdb to the reads, yields one record per CDR3 protein. The sample includes about 140,000 distinct CDR3 sequences, 32% of them seen just once. The sequenced sample was CD8+ T cells from cultured PBMCs, obtained from culture after CMV antigen stimulation. Receptors were obtained from a human donor in good health (CMV status not recorded). Some clones in this sample may be carry-over from other donors' samples. Each CDR3 is given with its conserved first and last residue. D genes are given only for firm matches. The size entry is marked missing in some rows and otherwise reads once, few, many or a size class.

D gene	V gene	clone size	J gene	CDR3 protein	CDR3 DNA
-	TRBV7-6	few	TRBJ1-2	CASSPYLGGYGYTF	TGTGCCAGCAGCCCCTACCTAGGAGGGTATGGCTACACCTTC
-	TRBV7-6	many	TRBJ2-2	CASSLGGSLNTGELFF	TGTGCCAGCAGCTTAGGAGGGAGCTTGAACACCGGGGAGCTGTTTTTT
TRBD1	TRBV6-5	-	TRBJ1-2	CASGRTGTATYGYTF	TGTGCCAGCGGGCGGACAGGGACAGCTACCTATGGCTACACCTTC
TRBD1	TRBV7-6	-	TRBJ1-5	CASSSGTGEGQPQHF	TGTGCCAGCAGCTCCGGGACAGGGGAAGGTCAGCCCCAGCATTTT
-	TRBV7-9	-	TRBJ2-5	CASSPKRTGQETQYF	TGTGCCAGCAGCCCGAAGAGGACCGGACAAGAGACCCAGTACTTC
-	TRBV7-9	many	TRBJ2-1	CVMGPRVYNEQFF	TGTGTCATGGGCCCTAGGGTGTACAATGAGCAGTTCTTC
TRBD1	TRBV6-1	many	TRBJ2-3	CASGTGLTDTQYF	TGTGCCAGCGGGACAGGGTTAACAGATACGCAGTATTTT
-	TRBV29-1	few	TRBJ2-7	CSVEISGYEQYF	TGCAGCGTTGAAATTAGCGGCTACGAGCAGTACTTC
TRBD1	TRBV7-2	few	TRBJ2-2	CASSLRTGSPTGELFF	TGTGCCAGCAGCTTAAGGACAGGGTCCCCCACCGGGGAGCTGTTTTTT
-	TRBV7-9	few	TRBJ1-2	CASSTARGGGESPNYGYTF	TGTGCCAGCAGCACAGCAAGGGGCGGGGGCGAATCTCCTAACTATGGCTACACCTTC
-	TRBV27	few	TRBJ1-2	CASSLSAGEKGYGYTF	TGTGCCAGCAGTTTATCGGCAGGGGAGAAAGGCTATGGCTACACCTTC
-	TRBV6-1	-	TRBJ1-3	CASRPGVSGNTIYF	TGTGCCAGCAGACCTGGGGTATCTGGAAACACCATATATTTT
-	TRBV2	-	TRBJ2-5	CASSEGLAMGETQYF	TGTGCCAGCAGTGAAGGCCTTGCCATGGGGGAGACCCAGTACTTC
-	TRBV19	few	TRBJ2-7	CASRLQGTAYEQYF	TGTGCCAGTAGACTGCAGGGGACCGCCTACGAGCAGTACTTC
-	TRBV19	few	TRBJ2-6	CASSYRVPGANVLTF	TGTGCCAGTAGTTACAGGGTCCCCGGGGCCAACGTCCTGACTTTC
-	TRBV6-6	few	TRBJ1-1	CASSYPSNTEAFF	TGTGCCAGCAGTTACCCGAGCAACACTGAAGCTTTCTTT
-	TRBV2	many	TRBJ1-1	CASSVSGGTEAFF	TGTGCCAGCAGTGTTTCGGGCGGGACTGAAGCTTTCTTT
-	TRBV19	-	TRBJ1-1	CASSIVDGVVEAFF	TGTGCCAGTAGTATAGTTGACGGAGTCGTGGAAGCTTTCTTT
-	TRBV4-1	many	TRBJ1-2	CASSQDYWAGYGYTF	TGCGCCAGCAGCCAAGATTATTGGGCTGGCTATGGCTACACCTTC
-	TRBV7-3	few	TRBJ2-3	CASSLMRTDTQYF	TGTGCCAGCAGCTTAATGCGGACAGATACGCAGTATTTT
-	TRBV19	-	TRBJ1-5	CASSIPRTNQPQHF	TGTGCCAGTAGTATTCCCAGAACGAATCAGCCCCAGCATTTT
TRBD2	TRBV7-8	many	TRBJ2-3	CASSLGPGLAGGPSDTQYF	TGTGCCAGCAGCCTAGGGCCGGGACTAGCGGGGGGGCCCTCAGATACGCAGTATTTT
-	TRBV7-6	-	TRBJ2-7	CASSPRDGYEQYF	TGTGCCAGCAGCCCCCGGGACGGATACGAGCAGTACTTC
-	TRBV9	-	TRBJ2-1	CASSIGRADNEQFF	TGTGCCAGCAGCATAGGACGGGCGGACAATGAGCAGTTCTTC
-	TRBV29-1	-	TRBJ2-7	CSVRGQDRSYEQYF	TGCAGCGTTAGGGGACAAGACAGATCCTACGAGCAGTACTTC
-	TRBV6-1	few	TRBJ1-4	CASTPRGAPNEKLFF	TGTGCCAGCACCCCCCGTGGGGCGCCTAATGAAAAACTGTTTTTT
TRBD1	TRBV4-1	few	TRBJ1-2	CASSQNRDRLDGYGYTF	TGCGCCAGCAGCCAGAACCGGGACAGGTTGGACGGCTATGGCTACACCTTC
TRBD1	TRBV19	once	TRBJ1-1	CASSIPGTATEAFF	TGTGCCAGTAGTATCCCAGGGACAGCCACTGAAGCTTTCTTT
-	TRBV6-6	many	TRBJ1-1	CASTNSRGHLNTEAFF	TGTGCCAGCACTAACTCGAGGGGACACCTGAACACTGAAGCTTTCTTT
-	TRBV10-3	few	TRBJ1-1	CATNAQDSLIPPNTEAFF	TGTGCCACTAATGCACAGGACAGCCTTATACCACCGAACACTGAAGCTTTCTTT
TRBD1	TRBV2	-	TRBJ2-7	CASQTGTGTYEQYF	TGTGCCAGCCAAACCGGGACAGGGACCTACGAGCAGTACTTC
-	TRBV27	-	TRBJ2-1	CASTRDGSYNEQFF	TGTGCCAGCACCCGTGACGGCTCCTACAATGAGCAGTTCTTC
-	TRBV2	-	TRBJ2-7	CASRGVTTEQYF	TGTGCCAGCAGGGGAGTAACGACCGAGCAGTACTTC
TRBD2	TRBV28	few	TRBJ2-1	CASSSRTSGGAYNEQFF	TGTGCCAGCAGTTCGCGGACTAGCGGGGGGGCCTACAATGAGCAGTTCTTC